This T cell receptor beta chain is from a study of radiotherapy plus CTLA-4 blockade in lung cancer. Study summary: Objective responses occurred in 15% to 20% of patients; 31% had disease control.

TCRdb's copy holds only in-frame clones and misses some; the assay was immunoSEQ multiplex PCR. The sample includes some 60,000 clones, over 75% seen only once; the top ten take 16%. This clone was counted only a few times. Germline values: CDR1 MNHNY, CDR2 SVGAGI (reference sequence). Germline trimming cut 6 bases from V and 5 bases from J; bases unmatched to any gene: 12. The CDR3 contains 15 residues. The chain carries TRBV6-6 and TRBJ1-2, with 7 positions matching TRBD1. The sequenced sample was peripheral blood, obtained from a patient treated with radiotherapy plus ipilimumab. The clonotype was recovered from a human donor with non-small cell lung cancer who had a complete response to radiotherapy plus ipilimumab. CDR3: CASSSGQTRGYGYTF. CDR3 coding DNA: TGTGCCAGCAGCTCGGGACAGACTCGAGGGTATGGCTACACCTTC.